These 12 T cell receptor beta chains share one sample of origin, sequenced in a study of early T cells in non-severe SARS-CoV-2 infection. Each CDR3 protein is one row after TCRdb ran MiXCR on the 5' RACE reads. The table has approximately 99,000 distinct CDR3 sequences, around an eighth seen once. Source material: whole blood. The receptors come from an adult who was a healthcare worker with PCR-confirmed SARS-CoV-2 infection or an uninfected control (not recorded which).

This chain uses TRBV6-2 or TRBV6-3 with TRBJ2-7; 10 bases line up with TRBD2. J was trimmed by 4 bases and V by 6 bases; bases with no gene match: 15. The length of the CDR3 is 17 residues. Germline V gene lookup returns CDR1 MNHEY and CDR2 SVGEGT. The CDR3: CASSPTSGIAKGYEQYF. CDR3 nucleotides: TGTGCCAGCAGCCCCACTAGCGGGATAGCTAAAGGATACGAGCAGTACTTC.

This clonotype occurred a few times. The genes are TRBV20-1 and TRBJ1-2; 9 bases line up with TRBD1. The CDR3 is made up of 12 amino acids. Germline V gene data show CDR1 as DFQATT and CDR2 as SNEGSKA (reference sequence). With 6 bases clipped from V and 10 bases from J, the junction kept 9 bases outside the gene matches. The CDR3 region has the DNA TGCAGTGCAACCGGGACAGGGACCTCCTACACCTTC. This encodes CSATGTGTSYTF.

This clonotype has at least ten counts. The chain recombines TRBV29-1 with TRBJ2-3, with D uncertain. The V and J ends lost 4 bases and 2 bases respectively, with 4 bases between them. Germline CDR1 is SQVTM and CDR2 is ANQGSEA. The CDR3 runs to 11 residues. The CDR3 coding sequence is TGCAGCGTTGGAGACACAGATACGCAGTATTTT. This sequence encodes CSVGDTDTQYF.

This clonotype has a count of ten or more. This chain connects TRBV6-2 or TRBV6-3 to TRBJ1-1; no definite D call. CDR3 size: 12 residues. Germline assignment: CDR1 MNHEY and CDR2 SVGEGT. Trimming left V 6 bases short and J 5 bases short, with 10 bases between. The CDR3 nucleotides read TGTGCCAGCAGCCGGTTGGGGACTGAAGCTTTCTTT. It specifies CASSRLGTEAFF.

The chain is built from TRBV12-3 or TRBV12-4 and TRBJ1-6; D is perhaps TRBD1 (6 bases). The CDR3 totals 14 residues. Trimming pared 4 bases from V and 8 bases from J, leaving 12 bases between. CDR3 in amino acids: CASSSGTNYSPLHF. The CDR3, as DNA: TGTGCCAGCAGTTCCGGGACAAATTATTCACCCCTCCACTTT.

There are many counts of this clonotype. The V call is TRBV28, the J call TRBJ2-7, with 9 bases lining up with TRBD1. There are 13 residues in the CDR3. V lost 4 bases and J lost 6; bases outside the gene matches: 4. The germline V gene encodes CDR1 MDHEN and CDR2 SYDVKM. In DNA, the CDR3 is TGTGCCAGCAGTTCCCGACAGGGGGTCGAGCAGTACTTC. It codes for CASSSRQGVEQYF.

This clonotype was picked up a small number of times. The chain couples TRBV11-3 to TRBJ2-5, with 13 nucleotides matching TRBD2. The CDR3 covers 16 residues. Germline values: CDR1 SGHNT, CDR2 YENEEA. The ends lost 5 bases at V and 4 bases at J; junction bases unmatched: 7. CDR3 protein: CASSTGLAGVGETQYF. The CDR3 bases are TGTGCCAGCAGCACTGGACTAGCGGGAGTGGGAGAGACCCAGTACTTC.

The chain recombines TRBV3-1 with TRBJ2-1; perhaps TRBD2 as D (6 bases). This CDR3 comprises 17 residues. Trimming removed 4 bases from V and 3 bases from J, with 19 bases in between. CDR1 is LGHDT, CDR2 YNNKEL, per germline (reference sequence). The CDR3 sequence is CASSPLNPAGIYNEQFF. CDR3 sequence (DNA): TGTGCCAGCAGCCCCTTGAATCCCGCGGGAATCTACAATGAGCAGTTCTTC.

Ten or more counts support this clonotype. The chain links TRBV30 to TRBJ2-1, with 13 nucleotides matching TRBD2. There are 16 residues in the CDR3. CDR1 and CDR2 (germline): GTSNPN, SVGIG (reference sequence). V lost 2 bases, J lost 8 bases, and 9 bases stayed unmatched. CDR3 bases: TGTGCCTGGAGTCTCGGACTAGCGGGGGCGGGAGATGAGCAGTTCTTC. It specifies CAWSLGLAGAGDEQFF.

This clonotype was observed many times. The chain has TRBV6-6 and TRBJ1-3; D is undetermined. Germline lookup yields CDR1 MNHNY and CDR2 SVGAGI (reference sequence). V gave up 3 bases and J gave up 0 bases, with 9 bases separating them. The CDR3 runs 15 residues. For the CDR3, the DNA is TGTGCCAGCAGTTATGGCGTCAACTCTGGAAACACCATATATTTT. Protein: CASSYGVNSGNTIYF.

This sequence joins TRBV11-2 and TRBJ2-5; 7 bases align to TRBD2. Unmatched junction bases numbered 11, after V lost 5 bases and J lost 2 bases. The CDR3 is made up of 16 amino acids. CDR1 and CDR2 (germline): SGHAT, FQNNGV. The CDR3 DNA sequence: TGTGCCAGCAGCCCAAGACGACTAGCCGCGCAAGAGACCCAGTACTTC. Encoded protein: CASSPRRLAAQETQYF.

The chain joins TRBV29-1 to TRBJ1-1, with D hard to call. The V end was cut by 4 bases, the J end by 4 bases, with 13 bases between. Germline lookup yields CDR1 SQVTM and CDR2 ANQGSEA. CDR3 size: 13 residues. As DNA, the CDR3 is TGCAGCGTTGGATCCGGAGCCAGCACTGAAGCTTTCTTT. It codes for CSVGSGASTEAFF. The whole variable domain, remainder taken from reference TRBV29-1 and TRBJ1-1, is SAVISQKPSRDICQRGTSLTIQCQVDSQVTMMFWYRQQPGQSLTLIATANQGSEATYESGFVIDKFPISRPNLTFSTLTVSNMSPEDSSIYLCSVGSGASTEAFFGQGTRLTVV.